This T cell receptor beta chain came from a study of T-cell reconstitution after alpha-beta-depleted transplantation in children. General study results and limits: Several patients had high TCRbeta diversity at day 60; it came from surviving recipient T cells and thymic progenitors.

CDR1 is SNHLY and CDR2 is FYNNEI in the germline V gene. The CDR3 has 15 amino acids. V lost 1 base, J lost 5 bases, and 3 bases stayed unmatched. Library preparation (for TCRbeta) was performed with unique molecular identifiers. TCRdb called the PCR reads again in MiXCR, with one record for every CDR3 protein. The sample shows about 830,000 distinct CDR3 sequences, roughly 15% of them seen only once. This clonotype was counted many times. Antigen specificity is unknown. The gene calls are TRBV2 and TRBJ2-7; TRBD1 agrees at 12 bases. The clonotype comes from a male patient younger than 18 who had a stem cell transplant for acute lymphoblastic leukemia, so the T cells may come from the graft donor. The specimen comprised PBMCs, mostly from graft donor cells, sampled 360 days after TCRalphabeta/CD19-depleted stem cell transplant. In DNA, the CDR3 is TGTGCCAGCAGTGAAGGGGACAGGGGGCAAAACGAGCAGTACTTC. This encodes CASSEGDRGQNEQYF.